The clone carrying this T cell receptor (beta chain) has a handful of counts. Trimming removed 8 bases from V and 2 bases from J; junction bases left unmatched: 7. The CDR3 spans 14 residues. The germline CDR1 and CDR2 sequences are ENHRY and SYGVKD. The entry originates in a study of blood T cells in healthy people across ages. It was with a sample-barcoded 5' primer and a J-beta primer mix that a second PCR of roughly 7 to 12 cycles was run. From each sample, at least 3 million paired-end reads containing CDR3 were obtained. Each CDR3 protein is one row after TCRdb ran MiXCR on the 5' RACE reads. The sample shows approximately 850,000 distinct CDR3 sequences, nearly 60% of them seen only once.

V gene TRBV10-3 combines with J gene TRBJ2-7; 9 positions agree with TRBD2. The sample comprised blood. This clonotype was obtained from a young man in good health. CDR3 amino acids: CAIESGRRPYEQYF. The CDR3 DNA sequence: TGTGCCATCGAGAGCGGGAGGAGACCCTACGAGCAGTACTTC.